Below, one T cell receptor beta chain is given with its context. Its antigen is not known. These data are taken from a study of T cells after yellow fever vaccination. Trimming cost V 8 bases and J 2 bases; bases outside gene matches: 7. The V gene's germline CDR1 is DFQATT and CDR2 SNEGSKA (reference sequence). The CDR3 totals 13 residues. Study-level results: In FACS-sorted repertoires, abundant clonotypes from the bulk population could appear as contaminants. A large majority of primary-vaccination clones showed up again after the booster (around 95% CD4, around 90% CD8).

TCRdb re-called the 5' RACE reads through MiXCR, storing one row per CDR3 protein. Of 350,000 to 450,000 distinct CDR3 sequences listed, 6.2% are singletons. The chain carries TRBV20-1 and TRBJ2-5; 8 bases match TRBD1. The specimen comprised PBMCs, sampled 5 days after the yellow fever booster vaccination. This clonotype was obtained from a man aged 25-45 years who received the YFV17D yellow fever vaccine. The CDR3 loop reads CSTETGEQETQYF. The CDR3 region has the DNA TGCAGTACAGAGACAGGGGAACAAGAGACCCAGTACTTC.